The 26 T cell receptor beta chains listed next were all sequenced from one sample in a study of T cell changes during pregnancy in multiple sclerosis. Profiled with immunoSEQ multiplex PCR; TCRdb holds only in-frame clones, not every one. This table has 40,000 to 50,000 clones, approximately 92% appearing once. The sequenced sample was CD4+ T cells from peripheral blood mononuclear cells, obtained in the first trimester of pregnancy. The receptors originated from a female donor with multiple sclerosis, enrolled in a pregnancy study.

The gene calls are TRBV6-1 and TRBJ1-3; unclear D gene. CDR3 length: 14 amino acids. Deletions cut 5 bases from V and 0 bases from J, with 8 bases between. The germline V gene encodes CDR1 MNHNS and CDR2 SASEGT. The CDR3: CASSPGYSGNTIYF. The CDR3 DNA reads TGTGCCAGCAGTCCGGGATACTCTGGAAACACCATATATTTT.

This sequence joins TRBV30 and TRBJ2-3, with 9 bases lining up with TRBD2. CDR1 and CDR2 from the germline V gene are GTSNPN and SVGIG (reference sequence). The CDR3 totals 15 residues. The trim removed 7 bases at V and 2 bases at J, leaving 10 bases unmatched. CDR3 protein: CASPLLAGTTDTQYF. CDR3 DNA: TGTGCCTCCCCCCTCCTAGCGGGAACCACAGATACGCAGTATTTT.

There are a few counts of this clone. The V gene is TRBV7-6, the J gene TRBJ2-1; D uncertain. V was trimmed by 5 bases and J by 2 bases, leaving 13 bases between them. Germline V gene data show CDR1 as SGHVS and CDR2 as FNYEAQ. The CDR3 is 15 residues long. The CDR3, as DNA: TGTGCCAGCAGCCCCGAAACGCACACCTACAATGAGCAGTTCTTC. As protein: CASSPETHTYNEQFF. The variable domain in full, with the rest retrieved from reference TRBV7-6 and TRBJ2-1, is GAGVSQSPRYKVTKRGQDVALRCDPISGHVSLYWYRQALGQGPEFLTYFNYEAQQDKSGLPNDRFSAERPEGSISTLTIQRTEQRDSAMYRCASSPETHTYNEQFFGPGTRLTVL.

The chain employs TRBV5-1 and TRBJ2-7; 9 bases fit TRBD2. The CDR3 has 15 residues. The trim removed 4 bases at V and 5 bases at J, leaving 10 bases unmatched. Germline values: CDR1 SGHRS, CDR2 YFSETQ. The CDR3: CASSALAGGVHEQYF. DNA for the CDR3: TGCGCCAGCAGCGCCCTCGCGGGAGGGGTACACGAGCAGTACTTC.

The chain is built from TRBV28 and TRBJ2-5; no reliable D call. The ends were cut back, 7 bases at V and 1 base at J, with 10 bases in the middle. The CDR3 has 13 residues. Looked up from germline, CDR1 is MDHEN and CDR2 is SYDVKM. CDR3 residues: CASNKLGQETQYF. Written as DNA, the CDR3 is TGTGCCAGCAATAAGCTTGGCCAAGAGACCCAGTACTTC.

Here the CDR3 DNA reads TGTGCCAGCAGCTTCCAGGGGTGGGTAACTGAAGCTTTCTTT. Its protein product is CASSFQGWVTEAFF. The chain links TRBV7-9 to TRBJ1-1, with TRBD1 as a possible D gene (6 bases). V shed 3 bases and J shed 5 bases, with 13 bases lying between them. CDR1 is SEHNR and CDR2 is FQNEAQ in the germline V gene (reference sequence). CDR3 size: 14 residues.

The gene calls are TRBV6-7 and TRBJ1-2; TRBD1 agrees at 7 bases. TRBV6-7 is annotated as an ORF whose role is uncertain. The CDR3 runs 15 residues. Unmatched junction bases numbered 9, after V lost 6 bases and J lost 2 bases. As DNA, the CDR3 is TGTGCCAGCAGCGAAGACAGGGATCAGAACTATGGCTACACCTTC. Its translation is CASSEDRDQNYGYTF.

The genes are TRBV5-1 and TRBJ2-1; 11 bases line up with TRBD2. V shed 4 bases, J shed 4 bases, and the junction held 7 bases outside the gene matches. The CDR3 is made up of 16 amino acids. In germline, CDR1 is SGHRS, CDR2 YFSETQ. The CDR3 DNA sequence: TGCGCCAGCAGCGGCGGGGGACTAGCGGATTACAATGAGCAGTTCTTC. It encodes CASSGGGLADYNEQFF.

This clone was seen a single time. The chain has TRBV20-1 and TRBJ2-1; 9 bases match TRBD2. CDR1 is DFQATT and CDR2 is SNEGSKA in the germline V gene (reference sequence). The CDR3 spans 11 residues. The J segment lost 10 bases and the V segment lost 6 bases, leaving 4 bases of the junction unmatched. CDR3: CSAAGLAEQFF. The CDR3 region has the DNA TGCAGTGCCGCAGGACTAGCGGAGCAGTTCTTC.

By share, this clone ranks as medium-sized. V and J are TRBV30 and TRBJ1-1; no firm D call. The CDR3 extends over 12 amino acids. The V end was cut by 0 bases, the J end by 8 bases, with 10 bases between. Germline V gives CDR1 GTSNPN, CDR2 SVGIG (reference sequence). CDR3: CAWSVRRVEAFF. CDR3 DNA: TGTGCCTGGAGTGTACGCCGCGTCGAAGCTTTCTTT.

This chain joins TRBV27 and TRBJ1-2; no reliable D call. The length of the CDR3 is 14 residues. V shed 4 bases and J shed 4 bases, with 13 bases lying between them. Per germline, CDR1 MNHEY and CDR2 SMNVEV (reference sequence). CDR3 sequence (DNA): TGTGCCAGCAGTTACGGAGGACTGCCCTATGGCTACACCTTC. Residues: CASSYGGLPYGYTF.

The J gene is TRBJ2-4, the V gene TRBV5-4; D gene ambiguous. CDR3 length equals 14 residues. V gave up 2 bases and J gave up 8 bases, with 14 bases separating them. Germline lookup yields CDR1 SGHNT and CDR2 YYREEE (reference sequence). CDR3: CASSFWLRRDIQYF. CDR3 bases: TGTGCCAGCAGCTTTTGGCTCCGGAGAGACATTCAGTACTTC.

The rearrangement uses TRBV19 and TRBJ1-2, with D hard to call. V shed 7 bases and J shed 4 bases, with 13 bases lying between them. The CDR3 covers 13 residues. Germline CDR1 reads LNHDA; CDR2 reads SQIVND (reference sequence). CDR3 protein: CASNEGKSYGYTF. In DNA, the CDR3 is TGTGCCAGTAACGAGGGTAAAAGCTATGGCTACACCTTC.

The gene calls are TRBV18 and TRBJ2-5, with TRBD1 matching over 8 bases. V shed 4 bases, J shed 5 bases, and the junction held 18 bases outside the gene matches. The CDR3 contains 18 residues. The germline V gene has CDR1 KGHSH and CDR2 LQKENI. The CDR3 DNA is TGTGCCAGCTCACAACGGGGCCCACCGGGACAGGCACCGGAGACCCAGTACTTC. Protein: CASSQRGPPGQAPETQYF.

This clone was seen only once. V and J are TRBV9 and TRBJ1-5; perhaps TRBD1 as D (6 bases). V was pared by 3 bases and J by 4 bases, with 11 bases between. Per the germline V gene, CDR1 is SGDLS and CDR2 is YYNGEE. The CDR3 runs to 14 residues. In DNA form, the CDR3 reads TGTGCCAGCAGCGAGGGGGGGCAGAATCAGCCCCAGCATTTT. It is translated as CASSEGGQNQPQHF. Variable domain in full (rest from reference TRBV9 and TRBJ1-5): DSGVTQTPKHLITATGQRVTLRCSPRSGDLSVYWYQQSLDQGLQFLIQYYNGEERAKGNILERFSAQQFPDLHSELNLSSLELGDSALYFCASSEGGQNQPQHFGDGTRLSIL.

In this sample, this clone turned up a few times. V and J are TRBV10-3 and TRBJ1-1, with D possibly matching TRBD1 (5 bases). The CDR3 consists of 16 residues. Looked up from germline, CDR1 is ENHRY and CDR2 is SYGVKD. Deletions cut 0 bases from V and 4 bases from J, with 15 bases between. The chain's CDR3 is CAISESTIRAITEAFF. The DNA of the CDR3 is TGTGCCATCAGTGAGTCGACGATCAGGGCGATCACTGAAGCTTTCTTT.

This rearrangement joins TRBV5-6 to TRBJ1-2, with 8 bases matching TRBD1. V gave up 2 bases and J gave up 2 bases; unmatched junction bases: 8. This CDR3 has 16 residues. Germline CDR1 SGHDT, CDR2 YYEEEE. The CDR3 loop reads CASSFGQGLLNYGYTF. The DNA of the CDR3 is TGTGCCAGCAGCTTTGGACAGGGCCTTCTCAACTATGGCTACACCTTC. Drawing the rest from reference TRBV5-6 and TRBJ1-2, the complete variable domain is DAGVTQSPTHLIKTRGQQVTLRCSPKSGHDTVSWYQQALGQGPQFIFQYYEEEERQRGNFPDRFSGHQFPNYSSELNVNALLLGDSALYLCASSFGQGLLNYGYTFGSGTRLTVV.

The genes are TRBV7-9 and TRBJ2-2; TRBD2 might be the D (6 bases). The CDR3 is 15 residues long. The V and J ends lost 6 bases and 4 bases respectively, with 15 bases between them. The germline V gene encodes CDR1 SEHNR and CDR2 FQNEAQ (reference sequence). CDR3 sequence reads: CASSTPGLGTGELFF. In DNA, the CDR3 is TGTGCCAGCAGTACTCCGGGACTTGGCACCGGGGAGCTGTTTTTT.

This chain uses TRBV5-4 with TRBJ1-2; D is ambiguous. Germline assignment: CDR1 SGHNT and CDR2 YYREEE (reference sequence). Trimming cost V 0 bases and J 8 bases, with 11 bases left between them. The CDR3 is made up of 13 amino acids. CDR3 amino acids: CASSLVGGEGYTF. CDR3 nucleotides: TGTGCCAGCAGCTTGGTAGGAGGAGAGGGCTACACCTTC.

V and J are TRBV2 and TRBJ1-5, with D uncertain. Germline values: CDR1 SNHLY, CDR2 FYNNEI. The CDR3 loop spans 13 amino acids. Trimming took off 4 bases at V and 5 bases at J, with 9 bases between the two ends. DNA for the CDR3: TGTGCCAGCAGTGCTTCGAGGGATCAGCCCCAGCATTTT. It codes for CASSASRDQPQHF.

The chain recombines TRBV11-2 with TRBJ2-5; TRBD2 agrees at 8 bases. The CDR3 has 16 residues. V gave up 0 bases and J gave up 7 bases; unmatched junction bases: 10. The germline CDR1 and CDR2 sequences are SGHAT and FQNNGV. In DNA, the CDR3 is TGTGCCAGCAGCTTAGAGCTAGCGGGCATTTCAGGGACCCAGTACTTC. Its translation is CASSLELAGISGTQYF.

The V gene is TRBV6-5, the J gene TRBJ2-1; D is ambiguous. The CDR3 has 11 amino acids. The germline V gene encodes CDR1 MNHEY and CDR2 SVGAGI. V gave up 6 bases and J gave up 4 bases, with 4 bases separating them. CDR3 DNA sequence: TGTGCCAGCAGCCTTTACAATGAGCAGTTCTTC. This sequence encodes CASSLYNEQFF.

This chain joins TRBV11-2 and TRBJ2-7; 7 bases match TRBD1. Germline V gene sequence: CDR1 SGHAT, CDR2 FQNNGV. The CDR3 spans 14 residues. Trimming at V came to 3 bases and at J to 6 bases, leaving 8 bases not matched to a gene. The CDR3 bases are TGTGCCAGCAGCTTGGGCCGACAGGGCTCCGAGCAGTACTTC. Encoded protein: CASSLGRQGSEQYF.

This sequence joins TRBV28 and TRBJ1-5; TRBD1 is a possible D gene (5 bases). Between the trimmed V and J ends, which lost 3 bases and 6 bases, there was a span of 9 bases. The length of the CDR3 is 13 residues. Germline CDR1 MDHEN, CDR2 SYDVKM. CDR3 protein: CASSFRALQPQHF. CDR3 DNA sequence: TGTGCCAGCAGTTTCAGGGCCCTTCAGCCCCAGCATTTT.

This chain links TRBV6-6 with TRBJ2-5; weak D call: TRBD2 (5 bases). The V gene lost 2 bases and the J gene lost 4 bases, with 8 bases spanning the gap. The CDR3 is 13 residues long. Germline-derived CDR1 and CDR2 are MNHNY and SVGAGI (reference sequence). The CDR3 nucleotides are TGTGCCAGCAGTTACGAGGGTAGAGAGACCCAGTACTTC. Residues: CASSYEGRETQYF.

The chain combines TRBV4-1 with TRBJ1-1; a weak D match, TRBD1 (5 bases). The CDR3 loop spans 14 amino acids. V lost 11 bases, J lost 5 bases, and 21 bases lay in between. The germline V gene has CDR1 MGHRA and CDR2 YSYEKL. The CDR3 DNA reads TGCGCCTCCCAGGCCGGGAGGCAGGGAACTGAAGCTTTCTTT. It encodes CASQAGRQGTEAFF.